This TCR beta chain was captured in a study of T cells after posttransplantation cyclophosphamide. The germline CDR1 and CDR2 sequences are LNHDA and SQIVND (reference sequence). Germline trimming cut 2 bases from V and 0 bases from J; bases unmatched to any gene: 4. CDR3 size: 15 residues. Profiled with immunoSEQ multiplex PCR; TCRdb holds only in-frame clones, not every one. The sample lists about 52,000 clones; approximately 94% were seen once. Peripheral blood was collected from the related graft donor on the marrow donation day. Findings and limits, study-wide: Recipient CMV seropositivity and CMV reactivation strongly tracked TRB clonality. TRB overlap between skin or GI tissue T cells and blood was limited. Later blood repertoires were often dominated by clones from the donor CD8+ memory compartment.

Details on this clone: Its antigen is undetermined.

The receptor's source is a woman aged 25 to 45 in good health and a related stem cell transplant donor. The sample was PBMCs. V and J are TRBV19 and TRBJ2-7; 7 bases are a match to TRBD1. The CDR3 sequence is CASSILQGVSYEQYF. CDR3 coding DNA: TGTGCCAGTAGTATACTCCAGGGGGTCTCCTACGAGCAGTACTTC.